These 14 T cell receptor beta chains were all obtained from the same sample, sequenced in a study of T cell responses to AZD1222 COVID-19 vaccine. Some clones are missing from TCRdb's copy, which holds only in-frame ones; the method was immunoSEQ multiplex PCR. Of about 260,000 clones in the sample, over 85% were seen once. This material consisted of peripheral blood, taken on day 0 of AZD1222 vaccination. The receptors were sampled from an adult in good health.

The chain uses TRBV4-3 and TRBJ2-1; D might be TRBD1 (5 bases). Looked up from germline, CDR1 is LGHNA and CDR2 is YSLEER. Between the trimmed V and J ends, which lost 0 bases and 7 bases, there was a span of 10 bases. The CDR3 length is 14 residues. The DNA for the CDR3 is TGCGCCAGCAGCCAAGATCTCTCAGGGAATGAGCAGTTCTTC. It is translated as CASSQDLSGNEQFF.

The chain links TRBV29-1 to TRBJ2-3; TRBD2 might be the D (6 bases). V lost 4 bases and J lost 6, with 14 bases in between. Germline V lookup: CDR1 SQVTM, CDR2 ANQGSEA. The CDR3 contains 13 residues. The DNA of the CDR3 is TGCAGCGTTGGGGGGGACCGGCGCGATACGCAGTATTTT. It encodes CSVGGDRRDTQYF.

This clone was observed once. The CDR3 spells CASSNSGRPSSYNEQFF. In DNA, the CDR3 is TGTGCCAGCAGCAATAGCGGGAGGCCAAGCTCCTACAATGAGCAGTTCTTC. J is TRBJ2-1 and V is TRBV7-6; TRBD2 agrees at 10 bases. This CDR3 spans 17 amino acids. V was pared by 5 bases and J by 0 bases, with 7 bases of the junction left unmatched. Germline V gene data show CDR1 as SGHVS and CDR2 as FNYEAQ.

The gene calls are TRBV2 and TRBJ1-3; D may be TRBD1 (5 bases). The V gene's germline CDR1 is SNHLY and CDR2 FYNNEI. The CDR3 has 14 amino acids. V was shortened by 7 bases and J by 7 bases, with 17 bases between the two germline ends. The CDR3: CASKPGPQRNTIYF. The CDR3 DNA reads as TGTGCCAGCAAGCCAGGGCCACAACGGAACACCATATATTTT. The whole variable domain, remainder taken from reference TRBV2 and TRBJ1-3, is EPEVTQTPSHQVTQMGQEVILRCVPISNHLYFYWYRQILGQKVEFLVSFYNNEISEKSEIFDDQFSVERPDGSNFTLKIRSTKLEDSAMYFCASKPGPQRNTIYFGEGSWLTVV.

A word on this clone: Different DNA sequences within this sample yield the same CDR3. The chain couples TRBV20-1 to TRBJ1-2, with D possibly TRBD1 on 5 matching bases. The V gene lost 5 bases and the J gene lost 5 bases, with 9 bases spanning the gap. Germline assignment: CDR1 DFQATT and CDR2 SNEGSKA (reference sequence). The CDR3 loop spans 11 amino acids. This chain's CDR3 is CSASRDYGYTF. The CDR3 nucleotides are TGCAGTGCTTCCAGGGATTATGGCTACACCTTC.

The chain recombines TRBV29-1 with TRBJ2-7; weak D call: TRBD1 (5 bases). The CDR3 has 13 amino acids. V lost 6 bases, J lost 0 bases, and 12 bases lay in between. Germline V gives CDR1 SQVTM, CDR2 ANQGSEA. CDR3 region: CSVLAGPSYEQYF. DNA for the CDR3: TGCAGCGTCCTGGCAGGGCCCTCCTACGAGCAGTACTTC.

This rearrangement joins TRBV9 to TRBJ2-3; 12 bases line up with TRBD2. From germline, CDR1 is SGDLS and CDR2 YYNGEE. CDR3 length: 17 residues. V lost 3 bases and J lost 5; bases outside the gene matches: 10. CDR3 loop: CASSAVTSGSLLDTQYF. The CDR3 DNA sequence: TGTGCCAGCAGCGCCGTGACTAGCGGGAGTCTCTTAGATACGCAGTATTTT.

The CDR3 region has the DNA TGTGCCAGCAAGCCCAGGGATCCTTATAGCAATCAGCCCCAGCATTTT. It encodes CASKPRDPYSNQPQHF. V gene TRBV6-4 combines with J gene TRBJ1-5; possible D gene TRBD1, 5 bases. The CDR3 extends over 16 amino acids. Germline CDR1 reads MRHNA; CDR2 reads SNTAGT. Trimming stripped 7 bases from V and 0 bases from J, with 16 bases between.

CDR3 amino acids: CASSNTGVTEAFF. The CDR3, as DNA: TGTGCCAGTAGTAACACAGGGGTGACTGAAGCTTTCTTT. The gene calls are TRBV19 and TRBJ1-1; 7 bases are a match to TRBD1. V shed 4 bases and J 5 bases; nucleotides not matched to a gene: 4. This CDR3 has 13 amino acids. Germline CDR1 is LNHDA and CDR2 is SQIVND (reference sequence).

This chain uses TRBV6-5 with TRBJ1-5; D perhaps matches TRBD1 (5 bases). Trimming cost V 6 bases and J 6 bases, with 15 bases left between them. Germline CDR1 MNHEY, CDR2 SVGAGI. The CDR3 sequence is 14 residues long. CDR3 sequence reads: CASRRGGSAQPQHF. The DNA for the CDR3 is TGTGCCAGCAGGCGGGGGGGGTCGGCTCAGCCCCAGCATTTT.

The rearrangement joins TRBV4-1 to TRBJ2-2; 12 nucleotides agree with TRBD2. V dropped 1 base and J dropped 4; count of bases not matched to a gene: 7. This CDR3 has 18 residues. Germline lookup yields CDR1 MGHRA and CDR2 YSYEKL. The CDR3 sequence: CASSQVLAGGPGTGELFF. DNA of the CDR3: TGCGCCAGCAGCCAAGTGCTAGCGGGGGGGCCGGGCACCGGGGAGCTGTTTTTT.

V usage is TRBV29-1 and J usage is TRBJ2-1, with TRBD1 identical over 9 bases. The CDR3 loop spans 15 amino acids. With 4 bases clipped from V and 8 bases from J, the junction kept 12 bases outside the gene matches. CDR1 SQVTM and CDR2 ANQGSEA come from the germline V gene. CDR3 loop: CSVGPGTGKGDEQFF. The CDR3 DNA reads as TGCAGCGTTGGACCCGGGACAGGGAAAGGGGATGAGCAGTTCTTC.

The chain is built from TRBV28 and TRBJ1-1; D is possibly TRBD1 (6 bases). The V end lost 3 bases, the J end lost 1 base, and 9 bases lay between the germline ends. The CDR3 is made up of 14 amino acids. Germline V gives CDR1 MDHEN, CDR2 SYDVKM. This CDR3 is CASSFRGGNTEAFF. CDR3 in DNA: TGTGCCAGCAGTTTTAGGGGGGGGAACACTGAAGCTTTCTTT.

The V and J genes are TRBV18 and TRBJ1-2, with TRBD1 matching over 7 bases. The CDR3 has 15 residues. In germline, CDR1 is KGHSH, CDR2 LQKENI. V shed 4 bases and J 2 bases; nucleotides not matched to a gene: 7. The CDR3 bases are TGTGCCAGCTCACTGGCGGACAGGAACAACTATGGCTACACCTTC. This gives the protein CASSLADRNNYGYTF.